This record looks at one T cell receptor (beta chain) sequence and its context. The data are from a study of T cell clonotyping in hematopoietic cell transplantation. The V end lost 0 bases, the J end lost 12 bases, and 19 bases lay between the germline ends. The CDR3 loop spans 15 amino acids. Germline values: CDR1 LNHDA, CDR2 SQIVND (reference sequence). Libraries were prepared by immunoSEQ multiplex PCR; TCRdb keeps only in-frame clonotypes and omits some of them. The table records 5,500 to 6,500 clones, around nine tenths of them present only once. The material sequenced was peripheral blood mononuclear cells, taken 100 days after allogeneic stem cell transplant. The chain is built from TRBV19 and TRBJ2-3; possibly TRBD1 for D (6 bases). The source of this sequence is a female patient in her fifties who had an allogeneic stem cell transplant from an unrelated donor, so T cells may come from the graft donor. Some clones in this sample may be carry-over from other donors' samples. The CDR3 nucleotides read TGTGCCAGTAGTATAGACCCCTTAGGGATGGGGGCCCAGTATTTT. This codes for CASSIDPLGMGAQYF.